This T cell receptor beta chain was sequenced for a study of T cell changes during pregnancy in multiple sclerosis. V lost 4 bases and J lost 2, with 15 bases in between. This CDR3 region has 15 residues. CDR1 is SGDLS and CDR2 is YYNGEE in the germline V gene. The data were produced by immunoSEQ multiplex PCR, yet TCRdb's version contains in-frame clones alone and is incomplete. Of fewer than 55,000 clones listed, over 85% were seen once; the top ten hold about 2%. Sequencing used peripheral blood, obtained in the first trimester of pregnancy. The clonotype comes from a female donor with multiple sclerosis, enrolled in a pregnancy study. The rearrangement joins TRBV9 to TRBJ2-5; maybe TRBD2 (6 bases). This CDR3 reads CASSPITGTQETQYF. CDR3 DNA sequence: TGTGCCAGCAGCCCCATCACCGGGACTCAAGAGACCCAGTACTTC.